Below, 15 T cell receptor beta chains from the same sample are listed, as sequenced in a study of control samples from healthy donors and cancer patients. Here immunoSEQ multiplex PCR was the method, and the copy in TCRdb shows in-frame clones only, minus some. Of fewer than 85,000 clones in the sample, 90% to 95% were seen once. Sequencing was carried out using blood. All receptors derive from a young man in good health.

This clone showed up just once. The J gene is TRBJ1-2, the V gene TRBV5-1; D is ambiguous. This CDR3 has 14 residues. Germline V gene data show CDR1 as SGHRS and CDR2 as YFSETQ. V lost 4 bases to trimming and J lost 2 bases, with 12 bases between them. The CDR3 loop is CASSRNTDNYGYTF. The CDR3 coding sequence is TGCGCCAGCAGCAGAAACACGGACAACTATGGCTACACCTTC.

The chain couples TRBV19 to TRBJ2-7; D remains ambiguous. Trimming took 1 base from V and 3 from J, leaving 10 bases between them. The CDR3 length is 14 residues. Per the germline V gene, CDR1 is LNHDA and CDR2 is SQIVND (reference sequence). The CDR3 sequence is CASSIVPGDYEQYF. In DNA, the CDR3 is TGTGCCAGTAGTATAGTTCCAGGCGACTACGAGCAGTACTTC.

The chain joins TRBV30 to TRBJ2-1; 7 nucleotides line up with TRBD1. The CDR3 spans 14 residues. Unmatched junction bases numbered 9, after V lost 5 bases and J lost 5 bases. Germline V gives CDR1 GTSNPN, CDR2 SVGIG (reference sequence). CDR3 residues: CAWQQGQFDNEQFF. In nucleotides, the CDR3 is TGTGCCTGGCAACAGGGGCAGTTCGACAATGAGCAGTTCTTC. The full variable domain, rest sourced from reference TRBV30 and TRBJ2-1, is SQTIHQWPATLVQPVGSPLSLECTVEGTSNPNLYWYRQAAGRGLQLLFYSVGIGQISSEVPQNLSASRPQDRQFILSSKKLLLSDSGFYLCAWQQGQFDNEQFFGPGTRLTVL.

The chain links TRBV18 to TRBJ1-6; the match to TRBD1 covers 8 bases. With 3 bases clipped from V and 10 bases from J, the junction kept 5 bases outside the gene matches. Germline assignment: CDR1 KGHSH and CDR2 LQKENI. CDR3 length: 14 amino acids. The CDR3 is CASSPGQEGSPLHF. Written as DNA, the CDR3 is TGTGCCAGCTCACCGGGACAGGAGGGATCACCCCTCCACTTT.

The chain employs TRBV5-4 and TRBJ1-6; TRBD1 matches 8 bases. CDR3 length: 15 residues. CDR1 and CDR2 from the germline V gene are SGHNT and YYREEE (reference sequence). V dropped 0 bases and J dropped 7; count of bases not matched to a gene: 3. CDR3 loop: CASSLGGTGNSPLHF. The CDR3 DNA reads TGTGCCAGCAGCTTGGGTGGGACAGGAAATTCACCCCTCCACTTT.

The chain recombines TRBV24-1 with TRBJ2-1, with D maybe TRBD1 (6 bases). This CDR3 spans 15 amino acids. V was clipped by 4 bases and J by 8 bases, with 17 bases between them. Germline CDR1 is KGHDR and CDR2 is SFDVKD. CDR3 DNA: TGTGCCACCAGTGAATTGGGGGCTGGAAGCGATGAGCAGTTCTTC. It yields the protein CATSELGAGSDEQFF.

This sequence joins TRBV2 and TRBJ2-2; TRBD2 matches 7 bases. The V gene's germline CDR1 is SNHLY and CDR2 FYNNEI. J lost 3 bases, V lost 6 bases, and 7 bases had no gene match. The CDR3 runs to 15 residues. CDR3 protein: CASRSSGLDTGELFF. As DNA, the CDR3 is TGTGCCAGCAGGTCTAGCGGACTCGACACCGGGGAGCTGTTTTTT.

In this sample, this clone turned up once. The rearrangement links TRBV21-1 to TRBJ1-4; the D call in the table, TRBD1, was not verified against the DNA. TRBV21-1 is assigned pseudogene status. The CDR3 spans 11 residues. The chain's CDR3 is CASRTGGRLFF. CDR3 nucleotides: TGTGCCAGCAGGACAGGTGGAAGACTGTTTTTT.

The chain joins TRBV3-1 (or the pseudogene TRBV3-2) to TRBJ2-3; D not certain. The CDR3 totals 17 residues. From germline, CDR1 is LGHDT and CDR2 YNNKEL (reference sequence). Trimming stripped 2 bases from V and 0 bases from J, with 15 bases between. The chain's CDR3 is CASSQFPPGSSTDTQYF. The CDR3, as DNA: TGTGCCAGCAGCCAATTCCCCCCAGGATCGAGCACAGATACGCAGTATTTT.

This clone was observed a single time. CDR3: CASSPSGLPLHTQYF. The CDR3 DNA follows: TGTGCCAGTAGTCCCTCCGGACTACCCCTCCATACGCAGTATTTT. The genes are TRBV19 and TRBJ2-3; TRBD2 is a possible D gene (6 bases). V gave up 5 bases and J gave up 7 bases, with 19 bases separating them. Per the germline V gene, CDR1 is LNHDA and CDR2 is SQIVND (reference sequence). The CDR3 has 15 residues. The variable domain in full, with the rest retrieved from reference TRBV19 and TRBJ2-3, is DGGITQSPKYLFRKEGQNVTLSCEQNLNHDAMYWYRQDPGQGLRLIYYSQIVNDFQKGDIAEGYSVSREKKESFPLTVTSAQKNPTAFYLCASSPSGLPLHTQYFGPGTRLTVL.

The rearrangement joins TRBV2 to TRBJ1-2, with 7 bases lining up with TRBD1. The ends lost 4 bases at V and 9 bases at J; junction bases unmatched: 11. This CDR3 is built from 14 residues. Germline CDR1 SNHLY, CDR2 FYNNEI. The CDR3 loop is CASSAPGGTQSYTF. The CDR3 bases are TGTGCCAGCAGTGCCCCAGGGGGTACTCAAAGCTACACCTTC.

The chain couples TRBV7-9 to TRBJ1-2; D is unresolved. The germline V and J ends were trimmed by 2 bases and 3 bases, with 10 bases remaining between them. The CDR3 spans 14 residues. Germline CDR1 reads SEHNR; CDR2 reads FQNEAQ (reference sequence). CDR3 loop: CASSLSQVHYGYTF. CDR3 coding DNA: TGTGCCAGCAGCTTATCGCAGGTCCACTATGGCTACACCTTC.

This chain connects TRBV5-6 to TRBJ2-3, with TRBD2 matching 7 bases. The CDR3 covers 16 residues. Germline V CDR1 and CDR2: SGHDT, YYEEEE. The ends lost 0 bases at V and 1 base at J; junction bases unmatched: 5. The DNA for the CDR3 is TGTGCCAGCAGCTTGGACGGGGGGTGGCGCACAGATACGCAGTATTTT. Protein: CASSLDGGWRTDTQYF.

The rearrangement uses TRBV14 and TRBJ2-2, with a weak D call TRBD2 (5 bases). This CDR3 spans 14 amino acids. V gave up 1 base and J gave up 5 bases, with 8 bases separating them. CDR1 is SGHDN and CDR2 is FVKESK in the germline V gene. CDR3 sequence: CASSQVSGTGELFF. CDR3 nucleotides: TGTGCCAGCAGCCAAGTTTCGGGGACCGGGGAGCTGTTTTTT.

This sequence joins TRBV3-1 (or the pseudogene TRBV3-2) and TRBJ2-5; D uncertain. Germline loops: CDR1 LGHDT, CDR2 YNNKEL (reference sequence). CDR3 length: 13 amino acids. V was trimmed by 4 bases and J by 0 bases, leaving 6 bases between them. The CDR3 loop reads CASSRSYQETQYF. The CDR3, as DNA: TGTGCCAGCAGCCGTTCGTACCAAGAGACCCAGTACTTC.